The 14 T cell receptor beta chains presented below share a single source sample, sequenced in a study of beta chain features in type 1 diabetes. Sequenced material consisted of expressed TCRB transcripts (all of the isolated RNA was reverse transcribed). Data came from immunoSEQ multiplex PCR; TCRdb stores just in-frame clones and leaves some out. The table has 350,000 or so clones, about 20% seen once. Material: naive CD4+ T cells from blood. The source of these receptors is a woman younger than 30 in good health.

Worth noting for this clone: Within the sample, other DNA sequences also encode this same CDR3. In DNA form, the CDR3 reads TGTGCCAGCAGTGAGGAGGGTAATCAGCCCCAGCATTTT. Its protein product is CASSEEGNQPQHF. The chain is built from TRBV2 and TRBJ1-5; D call uncertain. The CDR3 loop spans 13 amino acids. The germline V and J ends were trimmed by 3 bases and 4 bases, with 7 bases remaining between them. Germline CDR1 and CDR2: SNHLY and FYNNEI.

The chain combines TRBV7-2 with TRBJ2-1, with D possibly being TRBD2 (5 bases). Deletions cut 5 bases from V and 7 bases from J, with 18 bases between. This CDR3 comprises 15 residues. Germline assignment: CDR1 SGHTA and CDR2 FQGNSA. CDR3 DNA: TGTGCCAGCAGCCTTAGGCGGGCAGGAGAAAATGAGCAGTTCTTC. Its protein is CASSLRRAGENEQFF.

The chain has TRBV14 and TRBJ1-1; the D gene is possibly TRBD1 (5 bases). Per germline, CDR1 SGHDN and CDR2 FVKESK. Between the trimmed V and J ends, which lost 2 bases and 10 bases, there was a span of 20 bases. This CDR3 spans 15 amino acids. DNA for the CDR3: TGTGCCAGCAGCCAAACCCCTGGGGCCCGAGGTCGAGCTTTCTTT. This encodes CASSQTPGARGRAFF.

This clone occurred a few times. The chain couples TRBV6-5 to TRBJ1-2; tentative D call: TRBD1 (6 bases). Germline V gene lookup returns CDR1 MNHEY and CDR2 SVGAGI. Deletions cut 5 bases from V and 5 bases from J, with 12 bases between. The CDR3 extends over 13 amino acids. CDR3 DNA sequence: TGTGCCAGCAGTCCGGACAGACAGTATGGCTACACCTTC. It yields the protein CASSPDRQYGYTF.

Note on this clone: Different DNA sequences within this sample yield the same CDR3. The chain uses TRBV9 and TRBJ2-1; 11 nucleotides agree with TRBD2. This CDR3 contains 15 residues. CDR1 and CDR2 (germline): SGDLS, YYNGEE. V lost 4 bases to trimming and J lost 4 bases; unmatched junction nucleotides: 4. This CDR3 is CASSPTSGSYNEQFF. In DNA, the CDR3 is TGTGCCAGCAGCCCAACTAGCGGGAGTTACAATGAGCAGTTCTTC. Full variable domain (remainder filled in from reference TRBV9 and TRBJ2-1): DSGVTQTPKHLITATGQRVTLRCSPRSGDLSVYWYQQSLDQGLQFLIQYYNGEERAKGNILERFSAQQFPDLHSELNLSSLELGDSALYFCASSPTSGSYNEQFFGPGTRLTVL.

The CDR3, as DNA: TGTGCCAGCAGCCTGTATAGCCCCAACACTGAAGCTTTCTTT. Its translation is CASSLYSPNTEAFF. This chain connects TRBV5-4 to TRBJ1-1, with D uncertain. There are 14 residues in the CDR3. V lost 4 bases and J lost 2, with 12 bases in between. CDR1 and CDR2 (germline): SGHNT, YYREEE (reference sequence).

This clone was detected only once. The chain combines TRBV7-3 with TRBJ2-1; 7 positions agree with TRBD2. The V gene end was trimmed by 1 base and the J gene end by 8 bases; junction bases not matched to a gene: 20. This CDR3 has 19 amino acids. Germline values: CDR1 SGHTA, CDR2 FQGTGA. In nucleotides, the CDR3 is TGTGCCAGCAGCTTAAAGCCACCGGTAAGGGGAGGGCCCTCGGATGAGCAGTTCTTC. Translation: CASSLKPPVRGGPSDEQFF.

This clone was counted a few times. V usage is TRBV9 and J usage is TRBJ1-2, with 8 nucleotides matching TRBD1. The trim removed 3 bases at V and 2 bases at J, leaving 3 bases unmatched. Germline V gives CDR1 SGDLS, CDR2 YYNGEE. This CDR3 has 14 amino acids. As DNA, the CDR3 is TGTGCCAGCAGCGGAGGACAGGGCAACTATGGCTACACCTTC. Its translation: CASSGGQGNYGYTF.

There are a few counts of this clone. The chain couples TRBV29-1 to TRBJ2-3; D is unresolved. Per germline, CDR1 SQVTM and CDR2 ANQGSEA. V was pared by 7 bases and J by 2 bases, with 10 bases between. The CDR3 is made up of 12 amino acids. Here the CDR3 DNA reads TGCAGCGCTGTCGCGGTCACAGATACGCAGTATTTT. Encoded protein: CSAVAVTDTQYF.

A few counts support this clone. Other DNA sequences in the same sample also yield this CDR3. This sequence joins TRBV30 and TRBJ2-3; a possible D gene is TRBD2 (5 bases). Between the trimmed V and J ends, which lost 0 bases and 4 bases, there was a span of 8 bases. CDR1 is GTSNPN, CDR2 SVGIG, per germline (reference sequence). The CDR3 is 13 residues long. CDR3 nucleotides: TGTGCCTGGAGTGTCCGAGGGCCAGATACGCAGTATTTT. This codes for CAWSVRGPDTQYF.

Only a few counts were recorded for this clone. The J gene is TRBJ1-5, the V gene TRBV30; D may be TRBD1 (5 bases). From germline, CDR1 is GTSNPN and CDR2 SVGIG (reference sequence). CDR3 size: 15 residues. The V gene lost 2 bases and the J gene lost 2 bases, with 13 bases spanning the gap. The CDR3 nucleotides are TGTGCCTGGAGTCCCGGGACGGGGGGCAATCAGCCCCAGCATTTT. Encoded protein: CAWSPGTGGNQPQHF.

The sample holds a few counts of this clone. This rearrangement joins TRBV5-1 to TRBJ1-6, with a tentative D call TRBD1 (5 bases). This CDR3 has 15 amino acids. Germline CDR1 is SGHRS and CDR2 is YFSETQ. The ends were cut back, 5 bases at V and 6 bases at J, with 15 bases in the middle. CDR3: CASSTDGQANSPLHF. CDR3 nucleotides: TGCGCCAGCAGTACCGACGGACAAGCTAATTCACCCCTCCACTTT.

V is TRBV4-1 and J is TRBJ2-7; 9 bases are a match to TRBD2. The CDR3 covers 15 residues. CDR1 is MGHRA and CDR2 is YSYEKL in the germline V gene. Trimming removed 4 bases from V and 5 bases from J; junction bases left unmatched: 9. The CDR3 DNA reads as TGCGCCAGCAGCCCTCGGAGTAGCGGGGGCCACGAGCAGTACTTC. Translation gives CASSPRSSGGHEQYF.

This chain joins TRBV9 and TRBJ1-1; TRBD1 is a possible D gene (5 bases). CDR3 length: 15 amino acids. The germline CDR1 and CDR2 sequences are SGDLS and YYNGEE. V was pared by 0 bases and J by 0 bases, with 9 bases between. CDR3 loop: CASSVEGHLNTEAFF. CDR3 DNA sequence: TGTGCCAGCAGCGTAGAAGGACACCTGAACACTGAAGCTTTCTTT.